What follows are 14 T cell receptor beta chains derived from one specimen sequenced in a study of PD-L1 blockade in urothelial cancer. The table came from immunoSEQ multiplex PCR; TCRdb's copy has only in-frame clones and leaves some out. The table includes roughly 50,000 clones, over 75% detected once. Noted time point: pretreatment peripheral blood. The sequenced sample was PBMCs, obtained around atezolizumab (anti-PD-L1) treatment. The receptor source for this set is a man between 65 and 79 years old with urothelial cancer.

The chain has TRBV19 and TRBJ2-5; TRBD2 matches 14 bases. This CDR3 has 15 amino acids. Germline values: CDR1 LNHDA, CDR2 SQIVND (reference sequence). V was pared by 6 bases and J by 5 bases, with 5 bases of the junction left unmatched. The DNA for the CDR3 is TGTGCCAGTAGCCGACTAGCGGGAGGGCGGGAGACCCAGTACTTC. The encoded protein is CASSRLAGGRETQYF. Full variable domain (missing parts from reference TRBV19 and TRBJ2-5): DGGITQSPKYLFRKEGQNVTLSCEQNLNHDAMYWYRQDPGQGLRLIYYSQIVNDFQKGDIAEGYSVSREKKESFPLTVTSAQKNPTAFYLCASSRLAGGRETQYFGPGTRLLVL.

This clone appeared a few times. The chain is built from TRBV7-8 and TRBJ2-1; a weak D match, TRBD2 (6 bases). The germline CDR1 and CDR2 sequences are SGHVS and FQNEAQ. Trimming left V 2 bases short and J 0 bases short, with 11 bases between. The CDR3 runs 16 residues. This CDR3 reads CASSLRGRTSYNEQFF. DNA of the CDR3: TGTGCCAGCAGCTTAAGAGGGAGGACCTCCTACAATGAGCAGTTCTTC.

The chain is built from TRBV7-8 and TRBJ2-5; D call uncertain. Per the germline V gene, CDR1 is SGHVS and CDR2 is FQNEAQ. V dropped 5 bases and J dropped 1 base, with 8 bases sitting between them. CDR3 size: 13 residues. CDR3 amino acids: CASSLTVQETQYF. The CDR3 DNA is TGTGCCAGCAGCCTCACGGTCCAAGAGACCCAGTACTTC.

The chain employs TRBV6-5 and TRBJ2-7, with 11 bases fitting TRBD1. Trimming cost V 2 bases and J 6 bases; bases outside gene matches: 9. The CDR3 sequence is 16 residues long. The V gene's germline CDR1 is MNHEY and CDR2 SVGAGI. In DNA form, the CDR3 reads TGTGCCAGCAGTTACAGACCCGGGACAGGGGGTGGCGAGCAGTACTTC. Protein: CASSYRPGTGGGEQYF.

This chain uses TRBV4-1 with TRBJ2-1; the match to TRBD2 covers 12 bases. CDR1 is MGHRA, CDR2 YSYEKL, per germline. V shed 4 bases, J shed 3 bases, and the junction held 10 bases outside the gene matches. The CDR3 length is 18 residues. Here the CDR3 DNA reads TGCGCCAGCAGCCCGGCTAGCGGGAGGGCCTTCTACTACAATGAGCAGTTCTTC. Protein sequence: CASSPASGRAFYYNEQFF.

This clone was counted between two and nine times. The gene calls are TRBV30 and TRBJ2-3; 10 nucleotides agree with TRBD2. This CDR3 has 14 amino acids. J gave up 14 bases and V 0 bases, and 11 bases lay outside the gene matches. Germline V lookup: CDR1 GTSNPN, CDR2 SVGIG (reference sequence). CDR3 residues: CAWSVSSGSRYAYF. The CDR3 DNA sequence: TGTGCCTGGAGTGTCTCTAGCGGGAGCAGATACGCGTATTTT.

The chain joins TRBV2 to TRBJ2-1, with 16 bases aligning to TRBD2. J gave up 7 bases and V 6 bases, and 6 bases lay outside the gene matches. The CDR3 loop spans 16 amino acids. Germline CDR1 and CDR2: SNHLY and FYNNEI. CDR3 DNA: TGTGCCAGCAGCACCGGGACTAGCGGGAGGGGGAATGAGCAGTTCTTC. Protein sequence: CASSTGTSGRGNEQFF.

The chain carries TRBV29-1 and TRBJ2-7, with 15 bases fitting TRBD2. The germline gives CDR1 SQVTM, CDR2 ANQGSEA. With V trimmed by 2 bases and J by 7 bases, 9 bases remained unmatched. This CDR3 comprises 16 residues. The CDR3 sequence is CSVERGLAGGPKEQYF. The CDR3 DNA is TGCAGCGTTGAAAGAGGACTAGCGGGAGGGCCCAAGGAGCAGTACTTC.

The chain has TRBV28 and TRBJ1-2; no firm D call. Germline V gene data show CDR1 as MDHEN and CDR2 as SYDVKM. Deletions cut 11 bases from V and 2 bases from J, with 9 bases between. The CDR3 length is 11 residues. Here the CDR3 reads CASSSNYGYTF. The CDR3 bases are TGTGCCTCGTCGTCCAACTATGGCTACACCTTC.

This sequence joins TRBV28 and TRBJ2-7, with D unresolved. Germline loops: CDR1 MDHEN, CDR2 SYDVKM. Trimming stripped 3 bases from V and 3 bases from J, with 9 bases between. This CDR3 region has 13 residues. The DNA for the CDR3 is TGTGCCAGCAGTTTTGTCCGGTTCTACGAGCAGTACTTC. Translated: CASSFVRFYEQYF.

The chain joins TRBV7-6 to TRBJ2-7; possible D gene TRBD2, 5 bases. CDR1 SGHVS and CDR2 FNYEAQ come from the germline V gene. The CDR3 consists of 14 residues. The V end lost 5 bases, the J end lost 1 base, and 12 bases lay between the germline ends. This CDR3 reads CASSLGSLSYEQYF. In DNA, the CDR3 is TGTGCCAGCAGCCTGGGGAGTCTATCCTACGAGCAGTACTTC.

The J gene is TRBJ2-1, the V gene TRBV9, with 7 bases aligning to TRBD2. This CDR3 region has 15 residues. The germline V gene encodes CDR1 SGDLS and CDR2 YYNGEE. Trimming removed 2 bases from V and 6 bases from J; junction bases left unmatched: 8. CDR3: CASSVGGSSSNEQFF. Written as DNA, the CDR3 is TGTGCCAGCAGCGTTGGCGGGAGCTCAAGCAATGAGCAGTTCTTC.

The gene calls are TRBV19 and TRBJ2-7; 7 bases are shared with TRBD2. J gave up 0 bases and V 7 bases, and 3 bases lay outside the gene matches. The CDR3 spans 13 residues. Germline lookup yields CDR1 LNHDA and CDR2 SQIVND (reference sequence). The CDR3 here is CASKSGNSYEQYF. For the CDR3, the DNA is TGTGCCAGTAAGAGCGGGAACTCCTACGAGCAGTACTTC.

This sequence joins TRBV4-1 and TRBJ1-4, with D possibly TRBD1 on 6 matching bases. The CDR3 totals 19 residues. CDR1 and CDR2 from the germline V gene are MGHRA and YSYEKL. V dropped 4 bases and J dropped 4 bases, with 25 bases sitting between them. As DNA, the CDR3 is TGCGCCAGCAGCCCCTCGAAAAGAGACAGGCTGTACCATAATGAAAAACTGTTTTTT. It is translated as CASSPSKRDRLYHNEKLFF.